The sequence of this T cell receptor beta chain was determined in a study of OX40 agonist ivuxolimab in advanced cancers. Background on the study: Ivuxolimab was delivered to patients intravenously every 2 weeks at doses spanning 0.01 to 10 mg/kg. Regarding the study as a whole: Specificity for antigen went undetermined in the expanded peripheral T cells.

As for this clone: Its antigen is unknown.

TCRdb's table, derived via immunoSEQ multiplex PCR, lists solely in-frame clones and lacks some. The sample yields more than 9,500 clones, around 74% seen once. A history of autoimmune disease or systemic immunosuppression excluded patients. The receptor was derived from an adult with an advanced solid tumor such as melanoma, head and neck, liver or kidney cancer. The sample in question was CD4+ or CD8+ T cells sorted from blood, obtained in a trial of the OX40 agonist ivuxolimab.

The CDR3 DNA sequence: TGTGCCAGCAGTCTGGGCCTTGAAGCTTTCTTT. Amino acid sequence: CASSLGLEAFF. The chain recombines TRBV28 with TRBJ1-1; no clear D. The CDR3 extends over 11 amino acids. V gave up 5 bases and J gave up 7 bases, with 8 bases separating them. Germline assignment: CDR1 MDHEN and CDR2 SYDVKM.